The clone carrying this T cell receptor beta chain has at least ten counts. Its antigen is as yet unknown. The CDR3 has 15 residues. Between the trimmed V and J ends, which lost 3 bases and 4 bases, there was a span of 16 bases. Germline V gene sequence: CDR1 MGHDK, CDR2 SYGVNS. TCRdb passed the multiplex PCR reads through MiXCR, listing each CDR3 protein once. The sample includes 200,000 to 300,000 distinct CDR3 sequences, around 31% of them seen just once. The sample belongs to a study of breast tumors, draining lymph nodes, adjacent tissues. Axillary draining lymph nodes of breast cancer patients supplied the node samples. Overall study findings and caveats: Tumors had less TCR diversity than lymph nodes, more than nontumor tissue. Luminal-like breast cancer showed significantly higher tumor–nontumor repertoire similarity than basal-like. Tumor T cell lymph node origin was a supported hypothesis, not proven.

The sequence was collected from a female donor with breast cancer. Some clones in this sample may be carry-over from other donors' samples. The rearrangement links TRBV25-1 to TRBJ2-7; D gene uncertain. What was sequenced was axillary lymph node tissue. This CDR3 is CASSDPGSAGYEQYF. CDR3 DNA sequence: TGTGCCAGCAGTGATCCCGGCTCAGCCGGTTACGAGCAGTACTTC.